This is a list of T cell receptor beta chains from one sample in a study of T cells in Graves' hyperthyroidism and ophthalmopathy. MiXCR, applied by TCRdb to the multiplex PCR reads, yields one record per CDR3 protein. The repertoire has about 350,000 distinct CDR3 sequences, approximately 15% of them found once; the top ten carry under 30%. The sample was blood. The origin of the receptors is a woman aged 30 to 39 with Graves' hyperthyroidism. Each CDR3 is given with its conserved first and last residue.

V gene,J gene,CDR3 protein
TRBV15,TRBJ1-4,CATSRSGVANEKLFF
TRBV2,TRBJ2-3,CASRARASSTDTQYF
TRBV27,TRBJ2-1,CASTGSLNEQFF
TRBV20-1,TRBJ2-7,CSVHGSYPYEQYF
TRBV6-2/TRBV6-3,TRBJ2-7,CASSPLLGSVYEQYF
TRBV11-2,TRBJ1-1,CASSLGVRTEAFF
TRBV7-9,TRBJ1-6,CASSLGGQGAALHF
TRBV6-6,TRBJ1-5,CASSYSKGRDSNQPQHF
TRBV6-1,TRBJ2-5,CASSELSSYQETQYF
TRBV6-1,TRBJ2-6,CASSRFSGANVLTF
TRBV20-1,TRBJ1-1,CSARDFGANTEAFF
TRBV5-1,TRBJ2-4,CASSPNTNIQYF
TRBV7-2,TRBJ1-1,CASSLGVMQVEEAFF
TRBV7-2,TRBJ2-5,CASSLGSGGPETQYF
TRBV28,TRBJ1-5,CASAKLSNQPQHF
TRBV28,TRBJ2-1,CASSLWTRVDNEQFF
TRBV7-2,TRBJ1-5,CASSAGRDQPQHF
TRBV11-2,TRBJ2-1,CASSLGGNLGSYNEQFF
TRBV20-1,TRBJ2-1,CSAPELAGDYNEQFF
TRBV6-1,TRBJ1-5,CASSVNQPQHF
TRBV12-3/TRBV12-4,TRBJ2-1,CASSRDAYNEQFF
TRBV6-2/TRBV6-3,TRBJ1-5,CASSYGQGSQHF
TRBV2,TRBJ2-5,CASSEIRAAQETQYF
TRBV7-2,TRBJ2-5,CASSQGVRETQYF
TRBV20-1,TRBJ1-1,CSASSGVLAAFF
TRBV12-3/TRBV12-4,TRBJ1-2,CASTAMGGVGYTF
TRBV28,TRBJ2-1,CASSLAGGPANEQFF
TRBV2,TRBJ2-5,CASSPPSGGGETQYF